The entry below gives a single TCR beta chain sequence along with its context. The target antigen is unknown. The data were obtained in a study of T cell responses to AZD1222 COVID-19 vaccine. Study-wide findings and caveats: Variant regions that are unmutated are reportedly the target of nearly half of spike-specific TCRs. Females made up more of the donors, who were largely white British, and clonal diversity may have come out too low. Of the AZD1222 recipients, only five to seven were seropositive at baseline. Two AZD1222 administrations were followed by greater Spike-specific TCR breadth and depth.

TCRdb's copy holds only in-frame clones and misses some; the assay was immunoSEQ multiplex PCR. Of 100,000 to 150,000 clones in the sample, approximately 90% are singletons; the top ten hold approximately 4%. V was pared by 6 bases and J by 2 bases, with 6 bases of the junction left unmatched. CDR3 length: 15 amino acids. Germline CDR1 reads SGHNT; CDR2 reads YENEEA. This rearrangement joins TRBV11-3 to TRBJ1-3; 8 bases fit TRBD1. This sample comprised peripheral blood, obtained on day 0 of AZD1222 vaccination. The receptor was derived from an adult in good health. The CDR3 here is CASSQTGGPGNTIYF. CDR3 in DNA: TGTGCCAGCAGTCAAACAGGGGGGCCTGGAAACACCATATATTTT.